A selection of T cell receptor beta chains follows, all from one sample in a study of OX40 agonist ivuxolimab in advanced cancers. Clones were read by immunoSEQ multiplex PCR, and TCRdb kept only the in-frame ones, dropping some. Of approximately 59,000 clones in the sample, under 90% were seen once. This sample comprised CD4+ or CD8+ T cells sorted from blood, obtained in a trial of the OX40 agonist ivuxolimab. These receptor sequences come from an adult with an advanced solid tumor such as melanoma, head and neck, liver or kidney cancer. CDR3s include the opening cysteine and the closing phenylalanine or tryptophan. A D gene is named only where the DNA matches it firmly. The listing skips clone size in some rows; elsewhere it reads once, few, many or a size class.

v_gene: TRBV7-9
j_gene: TRBJ2-1
d_gene: TRBD2
abundance: .
len: 19
CDR3aa: CASSATYPTWSGIYNEQFF
CDR3nt: TGTGCCAGCAGCGCCACCTATCCCACGTGGAGCGGGATATACAATGAGCAGTTCTTC

v_gene: TRBV6-5
j_gene: TRBJ2-1
d_gene: TRBD1
abundance: .
len: 13
CDR3aa: CASRPTDRAEQFF
CDR3nt: TGTGCCAGCAGACCTACTGACAGGGCAGAGCAGTTCTTC

v_gene: TRBV6-4
j_gene: TRBJ1-6
d_gene: .
abundance: .
len: 12
CDR3aa: CASSDNNSPLHF
CDR3nt: TGTGCCAGCAGTGACAACAATTCACCCCTCCACTTT

v_gene: TRBV19
j_gene: TRBJ2-3
d_gene: .
abundance: .
len: 14
CDR3aa: CASSIGASTDTQYF
CDR3nt: TGTGCCAGTAGTATTGGTGCTAGCACAGATACGCAGTATTTT

v_gene: TRBV9
j_gene: TRBJ2-7
d_gene: TRBD1
abundance: .
len: 15
CDR3aa: CASSVGQEVSYEQYF
CDR3nt: TGTGCCAGCAGCGTCGGACAGGAGGTCTCCTACGAGCAGTACTTC

v_gene: TRBV5-1
j_gene: TRBJ2-3
d_gene: .
abundance: .
len: 14
CDR3aa: CASSLQSEADTQYF
CDR3nt: TGCGCCAGCAGCTTACAGAGTGAGGCAGATACGCAGTATTTT

v_gene: TRBV21-1
j_gene: TRBJ1-1
d_gene: .
abundance: medium-sized
len: 17
CDR3aa: CASSKVGGGLTNTEAFF
CDR3nt: TGTGCCAGCAGCAAAGTTGGGGGCGGGTTGACGAACACTGAAGCTTTCTTT

v_gene: TRBV11-2
j_gene: TRBJ2-1
d_gene: TRBD2
abundance: .
len: 17
CDR3aa: CASSLRSRLAGYNEQFF
CDR3nt: TGTGCCAGCAGCTTAAGGTCTCGACTAGCGGGCTACAATGAGCAGTTCTTC

v_gene: TRBV28
j_gene: TRBJ2-5
d_gene: TRBD1
abundance: .
len: 14
CDR3aa: CASSLRQGGETQYF
CDR3nt: TGTGCCAGCAGTTTACGACAGGGCGGAGAGACCCAGTACTTC

v_gene: TRBV19
j_gene: TRBJ2-2
d_gene: .
abundance: .
len: 17
CDR3aa: CASSTPYGVERDGELFF
CDR3nt: TGTGCCAGTAGTACACCTTATGGGGTAGAAAGGGACGGGGAGCTGTTTTTT

v_gene: TRBV9
j_gene: TRBJ2-5
d_gene: .
abundance: .
len: 13
CDR3aa: CASGRQLEETQYF
CDR3nt: TGTGCCAGCGGAAGACAGTTAGAGGAGACCCAGTACTTC

v_gene: TRBV27
j_gene: TRBJ2-6
d_gene: .
abundance: .
len: 15
CDR3aa: CASSPGTAGANVLTF
CDR3nt: TGTGCCAGCAGTCCAGGGACGGCTGGGGCCAACGTCCTGACTTTC

v_gene: TRBV5-1
j_gene: TRBJ2-1
d_gene: TRBD1
abundance: .
len: 15
CDR3aa: CASSSTGQGYNEQFF
CDR3nt: TGCGCCAGCAGCTCGACGGGACAGGGCTACAATGAGCAGTTCTTC

v_gene: TRBV15
j_gene: TRBJ2-7
d_gene: .
abundance: .
len: 13
CDR3aa: CATSRDLGVEQYF
CDR3nt: TGTGCCACCAGCAGAGATCTAGGGGTCGAGCAGTACTTC

v_gene: TRBV5-1
j_gene: TRBJ2-5
d_gene: .
abundance: .
len: 13
CDR3aa: CASSRRGQETQYF
CDR3nt: TGCGCCAGCAGCCGAAGGGGTCAAGAGACCCAGTACTTC

v_gene: TRBV28
j_gene: TRBJ1-5
d_gene: .
abundance: few
len: 13
CDR3aa: CASSFESNQPQHF
CDR3nt: TGTGCCAGCAGTTTTGAGAGCAATCAGCCCCAGCATTTT

v_gene: TRBV7-3
j_gene: TRBJ2-1
d_gene: .
abundance: once
len: 14
CDR3aa: CASSPNTGVPEQFF
CDR3nt: TGTGCCAGCAGCCCAAATACGGGGGTCCCTGAGCAGTTCTTC

v_gene: TRBV4-3
j_gene: TRBJ1-5
d_gene: .
abundance: .
len: 16
CDR3aa: CASSQDRGGGNQPQHF
CDR3nt: TGCGCCAGCAGCCAAGATCGAGGGGGGGGCAATCAGCCCCAGCATTTT

v_gene: TRBV19
j_gene: TRBJ1-5
d_gene: .
abundance: .
len: 15
CDR3aa: CASSIDGDYNQPQHF
CDR3nt: TGTGCCAGTAGTATAGATGGGGATTACAATCAGCCCCAGCATTTT

v_gene: TRBV28
j_gene: TRBJ2-7
d_gene: TRBD1
abundance: once
len: 16
CDR3aa: CASSPSSGQGAYEQYF
CDR3nt: TGTGCCAGCAGCCCCTCATCGGGGCAGGGGGCTTACGAGCAGTACTTC

v_gene: TRBV5-8
j_gene: TRBJ2-7
d_gene: TRBD2
abundance: once
len: 16
CDR3aa: CASSLASGGLGYEQYF
CDR3nt: TGTGCCAGCAGCTTGGCTAGCGGTGGGTTGGGCTACGAGCAGTACTTC

v_gene: TRBV7-8
j_gene: TRBJ2-1
d_gene: TRBD1
abundance: .
len: 15
CDR3aa: CASSLAGQAENEQFF
CDR3nt: TGTGCCAGCAGCTTAGCGGGACAGGCGGAGAATGAGCAGTTCTTC

v_gene: TRBV28
j_gene: TRBJ2-4
d_gene: .
abundance: .
len: 13
CDR3aa: CASSSSGENIQYF
CDR3nt: TGTGCCAGCAGTTCCTCGGGAGAGAACATTCAGTACTTC

v_gene: TRBV10-3
j_gene: TRBJ2-3
d_gene: .
abundance: .
len: 13
CDR3aa: CASQGVNADTQYF
CDR3nt: TGTGCCAGCCAGGGCGTGAACGCAGATACGCAGTATTTT